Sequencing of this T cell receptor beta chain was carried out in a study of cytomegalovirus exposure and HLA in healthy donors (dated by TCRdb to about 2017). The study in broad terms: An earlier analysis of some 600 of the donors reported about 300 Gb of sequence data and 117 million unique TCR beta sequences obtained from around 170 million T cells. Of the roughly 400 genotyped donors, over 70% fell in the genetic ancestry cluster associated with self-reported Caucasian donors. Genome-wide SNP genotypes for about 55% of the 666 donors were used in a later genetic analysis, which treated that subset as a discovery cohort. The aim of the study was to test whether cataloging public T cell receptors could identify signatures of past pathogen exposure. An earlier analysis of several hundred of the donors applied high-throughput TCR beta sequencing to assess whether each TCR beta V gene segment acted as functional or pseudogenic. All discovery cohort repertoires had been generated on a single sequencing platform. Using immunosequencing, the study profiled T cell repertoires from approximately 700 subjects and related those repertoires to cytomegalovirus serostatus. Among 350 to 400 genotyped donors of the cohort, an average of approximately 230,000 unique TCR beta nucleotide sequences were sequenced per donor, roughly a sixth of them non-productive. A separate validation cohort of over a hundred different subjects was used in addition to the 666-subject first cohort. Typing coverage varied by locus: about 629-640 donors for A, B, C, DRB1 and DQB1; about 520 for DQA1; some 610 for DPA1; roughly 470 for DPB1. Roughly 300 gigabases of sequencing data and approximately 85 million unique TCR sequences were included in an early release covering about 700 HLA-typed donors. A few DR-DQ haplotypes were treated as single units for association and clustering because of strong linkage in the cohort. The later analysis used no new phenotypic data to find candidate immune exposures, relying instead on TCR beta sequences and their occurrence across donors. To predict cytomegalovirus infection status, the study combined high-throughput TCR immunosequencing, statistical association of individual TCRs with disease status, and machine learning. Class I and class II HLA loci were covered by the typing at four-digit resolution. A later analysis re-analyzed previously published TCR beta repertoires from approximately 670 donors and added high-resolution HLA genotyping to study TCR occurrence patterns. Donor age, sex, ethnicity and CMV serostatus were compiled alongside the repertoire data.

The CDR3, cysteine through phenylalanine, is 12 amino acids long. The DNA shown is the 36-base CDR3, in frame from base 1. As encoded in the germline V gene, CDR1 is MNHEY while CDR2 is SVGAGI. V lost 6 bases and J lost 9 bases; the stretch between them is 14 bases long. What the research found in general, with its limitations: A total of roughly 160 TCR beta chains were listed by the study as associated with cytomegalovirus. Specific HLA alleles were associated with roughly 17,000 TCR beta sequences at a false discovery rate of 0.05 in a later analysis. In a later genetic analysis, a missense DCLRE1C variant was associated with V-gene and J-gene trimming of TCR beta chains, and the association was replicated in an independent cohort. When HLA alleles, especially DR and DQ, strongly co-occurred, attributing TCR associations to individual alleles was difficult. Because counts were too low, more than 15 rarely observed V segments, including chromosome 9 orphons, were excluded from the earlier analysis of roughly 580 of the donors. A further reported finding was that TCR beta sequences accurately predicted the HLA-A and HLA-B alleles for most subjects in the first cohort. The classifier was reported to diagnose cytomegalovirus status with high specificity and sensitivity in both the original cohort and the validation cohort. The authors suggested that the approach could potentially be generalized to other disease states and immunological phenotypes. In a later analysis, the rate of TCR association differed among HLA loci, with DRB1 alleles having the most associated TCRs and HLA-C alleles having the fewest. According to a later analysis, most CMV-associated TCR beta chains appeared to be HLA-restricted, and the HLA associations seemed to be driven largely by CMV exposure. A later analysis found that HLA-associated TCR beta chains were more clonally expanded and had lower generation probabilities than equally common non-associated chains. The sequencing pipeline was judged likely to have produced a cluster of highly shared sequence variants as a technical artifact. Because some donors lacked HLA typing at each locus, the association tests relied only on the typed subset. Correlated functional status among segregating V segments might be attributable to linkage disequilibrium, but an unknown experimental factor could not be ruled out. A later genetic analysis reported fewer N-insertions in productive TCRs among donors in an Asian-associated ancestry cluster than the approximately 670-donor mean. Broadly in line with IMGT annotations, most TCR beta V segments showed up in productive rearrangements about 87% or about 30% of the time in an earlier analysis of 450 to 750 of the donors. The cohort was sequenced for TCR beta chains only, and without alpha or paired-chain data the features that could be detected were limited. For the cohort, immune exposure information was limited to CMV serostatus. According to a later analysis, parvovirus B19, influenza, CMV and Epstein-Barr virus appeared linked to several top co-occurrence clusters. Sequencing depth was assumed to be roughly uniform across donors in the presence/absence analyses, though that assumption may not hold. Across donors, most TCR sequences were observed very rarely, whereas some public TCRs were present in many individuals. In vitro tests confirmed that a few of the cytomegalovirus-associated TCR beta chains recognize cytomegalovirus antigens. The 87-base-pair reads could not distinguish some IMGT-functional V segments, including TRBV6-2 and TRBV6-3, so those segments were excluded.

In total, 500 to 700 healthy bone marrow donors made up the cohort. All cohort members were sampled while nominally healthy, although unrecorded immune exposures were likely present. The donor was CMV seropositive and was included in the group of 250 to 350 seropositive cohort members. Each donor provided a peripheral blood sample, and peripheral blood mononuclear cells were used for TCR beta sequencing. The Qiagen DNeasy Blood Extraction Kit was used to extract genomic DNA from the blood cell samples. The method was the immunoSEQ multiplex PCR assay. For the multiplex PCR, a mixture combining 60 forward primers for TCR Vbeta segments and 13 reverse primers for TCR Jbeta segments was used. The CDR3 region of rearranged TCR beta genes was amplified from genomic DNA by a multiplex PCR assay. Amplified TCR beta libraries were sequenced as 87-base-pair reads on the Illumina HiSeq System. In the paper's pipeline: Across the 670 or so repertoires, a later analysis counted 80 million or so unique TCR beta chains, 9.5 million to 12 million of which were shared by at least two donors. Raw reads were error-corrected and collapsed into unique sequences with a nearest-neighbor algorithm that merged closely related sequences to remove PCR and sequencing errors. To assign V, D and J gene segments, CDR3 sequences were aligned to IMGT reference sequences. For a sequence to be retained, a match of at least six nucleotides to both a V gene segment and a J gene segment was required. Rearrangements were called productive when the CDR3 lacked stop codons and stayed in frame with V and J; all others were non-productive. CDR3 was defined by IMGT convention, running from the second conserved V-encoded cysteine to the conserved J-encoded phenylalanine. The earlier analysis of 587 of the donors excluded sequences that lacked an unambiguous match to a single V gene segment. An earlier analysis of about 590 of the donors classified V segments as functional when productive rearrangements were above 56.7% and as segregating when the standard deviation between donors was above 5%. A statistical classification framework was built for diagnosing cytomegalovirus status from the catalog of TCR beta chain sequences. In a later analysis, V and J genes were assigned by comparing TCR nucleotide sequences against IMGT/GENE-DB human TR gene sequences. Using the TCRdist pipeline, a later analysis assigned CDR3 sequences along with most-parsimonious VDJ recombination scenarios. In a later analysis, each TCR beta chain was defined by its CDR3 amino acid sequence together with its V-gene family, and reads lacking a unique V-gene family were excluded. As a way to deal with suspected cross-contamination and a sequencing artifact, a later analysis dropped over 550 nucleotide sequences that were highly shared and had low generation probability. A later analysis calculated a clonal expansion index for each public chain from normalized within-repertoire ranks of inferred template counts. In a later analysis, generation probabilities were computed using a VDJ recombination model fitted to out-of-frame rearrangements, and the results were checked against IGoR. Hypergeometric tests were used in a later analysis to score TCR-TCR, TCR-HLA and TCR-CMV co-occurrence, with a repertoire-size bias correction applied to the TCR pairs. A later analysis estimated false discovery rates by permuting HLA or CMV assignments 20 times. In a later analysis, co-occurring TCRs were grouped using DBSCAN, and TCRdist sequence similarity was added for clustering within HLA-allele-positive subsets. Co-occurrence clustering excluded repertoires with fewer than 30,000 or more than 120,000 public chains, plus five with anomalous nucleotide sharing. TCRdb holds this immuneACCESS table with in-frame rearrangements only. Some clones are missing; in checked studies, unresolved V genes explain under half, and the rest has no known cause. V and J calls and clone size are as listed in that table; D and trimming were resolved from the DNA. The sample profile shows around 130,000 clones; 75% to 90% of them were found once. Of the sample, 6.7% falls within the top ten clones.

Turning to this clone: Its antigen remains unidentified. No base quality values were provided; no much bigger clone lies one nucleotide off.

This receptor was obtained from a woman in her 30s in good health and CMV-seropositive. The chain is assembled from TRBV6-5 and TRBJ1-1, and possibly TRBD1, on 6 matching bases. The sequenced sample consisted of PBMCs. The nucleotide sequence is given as TGTGCCAGCAGGAACCCGGACAGTAAAGCTTTCTTT. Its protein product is CASRNPDSKAFF.